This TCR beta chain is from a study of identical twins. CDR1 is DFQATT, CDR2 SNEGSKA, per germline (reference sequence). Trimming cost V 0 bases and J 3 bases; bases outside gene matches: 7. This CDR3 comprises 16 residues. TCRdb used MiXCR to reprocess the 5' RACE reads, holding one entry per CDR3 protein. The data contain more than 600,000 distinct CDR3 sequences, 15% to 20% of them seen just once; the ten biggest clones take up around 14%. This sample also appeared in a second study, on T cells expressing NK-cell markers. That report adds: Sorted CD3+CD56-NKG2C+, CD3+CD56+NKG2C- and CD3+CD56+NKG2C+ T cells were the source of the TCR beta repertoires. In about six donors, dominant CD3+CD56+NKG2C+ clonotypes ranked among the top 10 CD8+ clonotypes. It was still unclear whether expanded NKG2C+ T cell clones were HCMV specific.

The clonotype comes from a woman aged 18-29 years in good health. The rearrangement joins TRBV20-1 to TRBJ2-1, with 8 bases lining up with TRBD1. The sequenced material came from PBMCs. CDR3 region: CSARDRRQGIYNEQFF. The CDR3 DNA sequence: TGCAGTGCTAGAGATCGGCGACAGGGGATCTACAATGAGCAGTTCTTC.